These 19 T cell receptor beta chains came from one sample sequenced in a study of CD8 T cells in Susac syndrome. Random-hexamer reverse transcription was applied to about 0.5 to 1 ug RNA. TCRdb redid the calling of the immunoSEQ multiplex PCR reads with MiXCR, one entry per CDR3 protein. The repertoire holds 180,000 or so distinct CDR3 sequences, nearly 95% seen once, with roughly 0.088% in the top ten. The sample was CD4+ T cells from PBMCs. These receptors were obtained from a human donor with multiple sclerosis.

V and J are TRBV9 and TRBJ2-3; maybe TRBD1 (6 bases). The V gene lost 2 bases and the J gene lost 4 bases, with 14 bases spanning the gap. The length of the CDR3 is 15 residues. CDR1 and CDR2 from the germline V gene are SGDLS and YYNGEE. The CDR3 protein is CASSVGAWSPDTQYF. In DNA, the CDR3 is TGTGCCAGCAGCGTGGGGGCGTGGTCCCCAGATACGCAGTATTTT.

This chain joins TRBV11-2 and TRBJ2-1; 7 bases are shared with TRBD2. V was clipped by 1 base and J by 15 bases; unmatched bases: 6. The CDR3 extends over 12 amino acids. Germline lookup yields CDR1 SGHAT and CDR2 FQNNGV. CDR3 sequence: CASSLAAGDGFF. Written as DNA, the CDR3 is TGTGCCAGCAGCTTAGCGGCGGGAGACGGGTTCTTC.

The J gene is TRBJ2-1, the V gene TRBV3-1; D possibly corresponds to TRBD2 (5 bases). This CDR3 is built from 13 residues. In germline, CDR1 is LGHDT, CDR2 YNNKEL (reference sequence). V was pared by 4 bases and J by 6 bases, with 10 bases between. Here the CDR3 reads CASSPRTGNEQFF. CDR3 coding DNA: TGTGCCAGCAGCCCACGGACTGGCAATGAGCAGTTCTTC.

V usage is TRBV20-1 and J usage is TRBJ2-3; perhaps TRBD2 as D (5 bases). From germline, CDR1 is DFQATT and CDR2 SNEGSKA (reference sequence). Deletions cut 3 bases from V and 1 base from J, with 17 bases between. The length of the CDR3 is 16 residues. The CDR3 loop reads CSASPSRRVGTDTQYF. CDR3 in DNA: TGCAGTGCTAGTCCTTCACGGCGGGTCGGCACAGATACGCAGTATTTT.

The J gene is TRBJ2-7, the V gene TRBV7-2; TRBD1 is a possible D gene (6 bases). This CDR3 spans 11 amino acids. CDR1 SGHTA and CDR2 FQGNSA come from the germline V gene. Trimming left V 2 bases short and J 7 bases short, with 6 bases between. The CDR3 region is CASSLTGEQYF. DNA for the CDR3: TGTGCCAGCAGCTTAACAGGGGAGCAGTACTTC.

This chain links TRBV20-1 with TRBJ2-7; D is perhaps TRBD1 or TRBD2 (6 bases each). The length of the CDR3 is 13 residues. CDR1 and CDR2 (germline): DFQATT, SNEGSKA (reference sequence). V was cut by 5 bases and J by 7 bases, with 18 bases left in between. The CDR3 DNA is TGCAGTGCTCCGTCAACAGGGACTGGGGAGCAGTACTTC. It yields the protein CSAPSTGTGEQYF.

This sequence joins TRBV29-1 and TRBJ2-5; 8 bases match TRBD1. This CDR3 has 13 residues. V was clipped by 3 bases and J by 5 bases; unmatched bases: 5. Germline V gives CDR1 SQVTM, CDR2 ANQGSEA. In nucleotides, the CDR3 is TGCAGCGTTGACAGACAGGGGTGGGAGACCCAGTACTTC. This sequence encodes CSVDRQGWETQYF. Looking up the rest from reference TRBV29-1 and TRBJ2-5 gives the full variable domain: SAVISQKPSRDICQRGTSLTIQCQVDSQVTMMFWYRQQPGQSLTLIATANQGSEATYESGFVIDKFPISRPNLTFSTLTVSNMSPEDSSIYLCSVDRQGWETQYFGPGTRLLVL.

The V call is TRBV25-1, the J call TRBJ2-4, with D perhaps TRBD1 or TRBD2 (5 bases each). Germline V CDR1 and CDR2: MGHDK, SYGVNS. This CDR3 has 17 amino acids. Trimming took 8 bases from V and 0 from J, leaving 20 bases between them. CDR3 loop: CASASGQGSLAKNIQYF. In DNA form, the CDR3 reads TGTGCCAGCGCCTCGGGGCAGGGCTCCTTAGCCAAAAACATTCAGTACTTC.

The chain couples TRBV29-1 to TRBJ1-1; D gene uncertain. This CDR3 has 13 amino acids. Trimming stripped 6 bases from V and 1 base from J, with 12 bases between. CDR1 is SQVTM and CDR2 is ANQGSEA in the germline V gene. The CDR3 nucleotides are TGCAGCGTCATGACCTGGGGGAACACTGAAGCTTTCTTT. Amino acid sequence: CSVMTWGNTEAFF.

V is TRBV2 and J is TRBJ1-2; D gene ambiguous. V lost 7 bases and J lost 0, with 9 bases in between. The CDR3 is 13 amino acids. In germline, CDR1 is SNHLY, CDR2 FYNNEI. The CDR3 DNA reads as TGTGCCAGCACCGAAGGACCTAACTATGGCTACACCTTC. Translating gives CASTEGPNYGYTF.

On this clonotype itself: The junction differs from germline at one of its ends, possibly a read error. CDR3 region: CASSLAGQRGVF. CDR3 DNA: TGTGCCAGCAGCCTGGCGGGCCAGAGAGGGGTCTTT. V is TRBV27 and J is TRBJ1-1, with D possibly TRBD1 on 5 matching bases. The CDR3 consists of 12 residues. Looked up from germline, CDR1 is MNHEY and CDR2 is SMNVEV (reference sequence).

The chain links TRBV5-1 to TRBJ1-2; D not resolved. CDR3 length equals 13 residues. Germline-derived CDR1 and CDR2 are SGHRS and YFSETQ. Deletions cut 4 bases from V and 0 bases from J, with 7 bases between. The CDR3 bases are TGCGCCAGCAGCGAACCAGCTAACTATGGCTACACCTTC. Protein: CASSEPANYGYTF. The full variable domain, its missing parts supplied by reference TRBV5-1 and TRBJ1-2, is KAGVTQTPRYLIKTRGQQVTLSCSPISGHRSVSWYQQTPGQGLQFLFEYFSETQRNKGNFPGRFSGRQFSNSRSEMNVSTLELGDSALYLCASSEPANYGYTFGSGTRLTVV.

This chain links TRBV6-2 or TRBV6-3 with TRBJ2-3; TRBD1 aligns across 9 bases. After removal of 5 bases from V and 5 bases from J, the junction contained 8 bases not matched to a gene. The CDR3 loop spans 15 amino acids. Per the germline V gene, CDR1 is MNHEY and CDR2 is SVGEGT. As DNA, the CDR3 is TGTGCCAGCAGTCCAGGGACAGGGAGACAAGATACGCAGTATTTT. This sequence encodes CASSPGTGRQDTQYF.

The chain couples TRBV20-1 to TRBJ2-1, with no clear D. CDR3 size: 10 residues. Per the germline V gene, CDR1 is DFQATT and CDR2 is SNEGSKA (reference sequence). Trimming shortened V by 0 bases and J by 6 bases, and 0 bases separated the two germline ends. CDR3 region: CSARDNEQFF. CDR3 bases: TGCAGTGCTAGAGACAATGAGCAGTTCTTC.

The chain is built from TRBV20-1 and TRBJ2-1, with D unclear. The germline V gene has CDR1 DFQATT and CDR2 SNEGSKA (reference sequence). The CDR3 totals 16 residues. Between the trimmed V and J ends, which lost 0 bases and 2 bases, there was a span of 14 bases. The DNA of the CDR3 is TGCAGTGCTAGAGATGACGGCAGGTTCGCCTACAATGAGCAGTTCTTC. Its protein is CSARDDGRFAYNEQFF.

The J gene is TRBJ1-1, the V gene TRBV7-3, with no clear D. V gave up 6 bases and J gave up 7 bases, with 15 bases separating them. In germline, CDR1 is SGHTA, CDR2 FQGTGA. This CDR3 spans 13 amino acids. The CDR3 region has the DNA TGTGCCAGCAGTCGAACTCCGCATGGTGAAGCTTTCTTT. This gives the protein CASSRTPHGEAFF.

The chain carries TRBV3-1 and TRBJ2-2; perhaps TRBD2 as D (5 bases). Per the germline V gene, CDR1 is LGHDT and CDR2 is YNNKEL (reference sequence). V lost 1 base and J lost 6, with 6 bases in between. CDR3 size: 13 residues. In DNA form, the CDR3 reads TGTGCCAGCAGCCAAGGGCGGGCCGGGGAGCTGTTTTTT. It specifies CASSQGRAGELFF.

This chain connects TRBV9 to TRBJ1-1; unclear D gene. The germline CDR1 and CDR2 sequences are SGDLS and YYNGEE. The CDR3 is 13 amino acids. With 4 bases removed from V and 0 bases from J, the gap between germline ends came to 7 bases. The CDR3 reads CASSTSLNTEAFF. CDR3 sequence (DNA): TGTGCCAGCAGCACCAGCCTGAACACTGAAGCTTTCTTT. The full variable domain, completed using reference TRBV9 and TRBJ1-1, is DSGVTQTPKHLITATGQRVTLRCSPRSGDLSVYWYQQSLDQGLQFLIQYYNGEERAKGNILERFSAQQFPDLHSELNLSSLELGDSALYFCASSTSLNTEAFFGQGTRLTVV.

This clonotype was detected a few times. This chain uses TRBV6-1 with TRBJ2-7; 9 nucleotides align to TRBD1. The germline V gene encodes CDR1 MNHNS and CDR2 SASEGT. The CDR3 has 14 residues. J lost 5 bases, V lost 5 bases, and 7 bases had no gene match. CDR3 bases: TGTGCCAGCAGTCCCGGACAGGGGAGCCACGAGCAGTACTTC. It encodes CASSPGQGSHEQYF.